The 6 T cell receptor beta chains below all came from one sample that was sequenced in a study of shared clonotypes between healthy human individuals. Profiling relied on immunoSEQ multiplex PCR, and the TCRdb table lists in-frame clones only, not all of them. The sample has over a million clones, roughly 96% seen once. Sequencing was done on a sample of naive CD4+ T cells sorted from blood. As to subset: CD45RA+ positively selected. Receptors originate from a man younger than 45 in good health.

The V call is TRBV5-1, the J call TRBJ2-7; weak D call: TRBD1 (6 bases). Germline lookup yields CDR1 SGHRS and CDR2 YFSETQ. The CDR3 runs to 13 residues. Between the trimmed V and J ends, which lost 1 base and 3 bases, there was a span of 8 bases. This CDR3 is CASSLKTGYEQYF. CDR3 coding DNA: TGCGCCAGCAGCTTGAAGACAGGCTACGAGCAGTACTTC.

This rearrangement joins TRBV29-1 to TRBJ2-5; 8 bases align to TRBD1. The CDR3 runs to 15 residues. Germline CDR1 is SQVTM and CDR2 is ANQGSEA. V gave up 6 bases and J gave up 6 bases; unmatched junction bases: 15. CDR3 region: CSVRRQGRSAKTQYF. CDR3 DNA sequence: TGCAGCGTCCGCCGACAGGGGCGATCCGCGAAGACCCAGTACTTC.

The sample holds one count of this clone. V is TRBV14 and J is TRBJ1-6, with D hard to call. The V gene lost 3 bases and the J gene lost 9 bases, with 15 bases spanning the gap. There are 15 residues in the CDR3. Germline values: CDR1 SGHDN, CDR2 FVKESK. The CDR3 sequence: CASSHRGMIGSPLHF. The CDR3 nucleotides read TGTGCCAGCAGCCATCGAGGGATGATCGGTTCACCCCTCCACTTT. The full variable domain, in which reference TRBV14 and TRBJ1-6 provide the parts outside the CDR3, is EAGVTQFPSHSVIEKGQTVTLRCDPISGHDNLYWYRRVMGKEIKFLLHFVKESKQDESGMPNNRFLAERTGGTYSTLKVQPAELEDSGVYFCASSHRGMIGSPLHFGNGTRLTVT.

V gene TRBV18 combines with J gene TRBJ2-2; maybe TRBD1 (6 bases). The V gene lost 3 bases and the J gene lost 6 bases, with 11 bases spanning the gap. CDR3 length: 14 amino acids. Germline CDR1 and CDR2: KGHSH and LQKENI. This CDR3 reads CASSPPNRAGELFF. CDR3 nucleotide sequence: TGTGCCAGCTCACCCCCGAACAGGGCCGGGGAGCTGTTTTTT.

This CDR3 reads CASTQIYEQYF. Here the CDR3 DNA reads TGTGCCAGCACCCAGATATACGAGCAGTACTTC. The chain is built from TRBV6-1 and TRBJ2-7, with D uncertain. Germline-derived CDR1 and CDR2 are MNHNS and SASEGT. CDR3 length equals 11 residues. Trimming took 7 bases from V and 4 from J, leaving 8 bases between them.

This chain joins TRBV15 and TRBJ2-7; 11 bases map to TRBD2. CDR3 length equals 15 residues. V gave up 1 base and J gave up 2 bases; unmatched junction bases: 1. The germline gives CDR1 LNHNV, CDR2 YYDKDF (reference sequence). The CDR3 loop is CATSRATSGTYEQYF. The CDR3 nucleotides read TGTGCCACCAGCAGAGCGACTAGCGGGACCTACGAGCAGTACTTC.